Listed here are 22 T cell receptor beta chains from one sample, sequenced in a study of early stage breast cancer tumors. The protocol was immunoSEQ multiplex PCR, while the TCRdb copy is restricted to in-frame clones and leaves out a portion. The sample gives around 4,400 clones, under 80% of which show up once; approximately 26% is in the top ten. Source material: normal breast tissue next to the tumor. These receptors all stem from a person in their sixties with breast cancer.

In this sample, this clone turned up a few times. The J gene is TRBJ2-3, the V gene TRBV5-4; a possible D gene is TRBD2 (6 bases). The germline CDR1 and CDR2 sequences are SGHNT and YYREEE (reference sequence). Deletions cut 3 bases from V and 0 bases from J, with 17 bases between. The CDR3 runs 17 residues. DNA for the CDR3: TGTGCCAGCAGCTCCCTCCTTGCGGGGACTAGCACAGATACGCAGTATTTT. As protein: CASSSLLAGTSTDTQYF.

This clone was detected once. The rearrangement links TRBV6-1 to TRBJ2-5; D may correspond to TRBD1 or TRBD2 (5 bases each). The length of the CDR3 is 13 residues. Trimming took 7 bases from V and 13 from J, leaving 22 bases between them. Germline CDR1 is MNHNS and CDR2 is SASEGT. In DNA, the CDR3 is TGTGCCAGCACCGTCTACGGCCTGGGGGAGCGGTACTTC. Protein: CASTVYGLGERYF.

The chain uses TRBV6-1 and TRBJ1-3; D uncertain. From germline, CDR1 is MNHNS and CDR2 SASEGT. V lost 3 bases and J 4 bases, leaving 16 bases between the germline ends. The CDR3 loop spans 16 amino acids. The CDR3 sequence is CASSELPGRSGNTIYF. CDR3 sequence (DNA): TGTGCCAGCAGTGAGCTTCCGGGCCGATCGGGAAACACCATATATTTT.

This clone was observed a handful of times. Here the CDR3 DNA reads TGTGCCAGCAGCTTAGACAGATCAAGCTCTGGGGCCAACGTCCTGACTTTC. It translates to CASSLDRSSSGANVLTF. The chain is built from TRBV5-6 and TRBJ2-6, with a possible D match to TRBD1 (5 bases). The ends were cut back, 2 bases at V and 0 bases at J, with 12 bases in the middle. CDR3 length: 17 amino acids. Germline CDR1 reads SGHDT; CDR2 reads YYEEEE.

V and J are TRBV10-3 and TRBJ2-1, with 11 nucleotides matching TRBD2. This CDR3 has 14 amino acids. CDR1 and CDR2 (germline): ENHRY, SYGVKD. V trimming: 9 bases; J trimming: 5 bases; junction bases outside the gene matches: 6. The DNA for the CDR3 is TGTGCCATAGCCGGGACTAGCGGAAACAATGAGCAGTTCTTC. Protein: CAIAGTSGNNEQFF.

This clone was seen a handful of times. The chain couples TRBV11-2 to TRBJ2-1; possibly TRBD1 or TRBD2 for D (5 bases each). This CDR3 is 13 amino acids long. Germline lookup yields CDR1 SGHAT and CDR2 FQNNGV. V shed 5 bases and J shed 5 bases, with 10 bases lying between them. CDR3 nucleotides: TGTGCCAGCAGCGCGTCGGGGCACAATGAGCAGTTCTTC. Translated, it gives CASSASGHNEQFF.

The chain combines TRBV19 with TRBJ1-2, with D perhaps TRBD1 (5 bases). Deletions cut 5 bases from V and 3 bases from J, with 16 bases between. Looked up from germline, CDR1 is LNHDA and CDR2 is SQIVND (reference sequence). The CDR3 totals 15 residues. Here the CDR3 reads CASSPAGTLDYGYTF. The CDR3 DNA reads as TGTGCCAGTAGTCCGGCCGGGACTCTCGACTATGGCTACACCTTC.

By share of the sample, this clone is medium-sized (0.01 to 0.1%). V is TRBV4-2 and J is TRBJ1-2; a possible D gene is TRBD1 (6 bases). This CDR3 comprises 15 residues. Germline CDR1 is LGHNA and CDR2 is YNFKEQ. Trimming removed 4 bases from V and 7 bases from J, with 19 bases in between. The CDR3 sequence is CASSLVVVTGTGYTF. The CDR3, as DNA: TGTGCCAGCAGCCTCGTTGTAGTAACAGGGACTGGCTACACCTTC.

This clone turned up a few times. CDR3: CASRDRVGVEKLFF. The CDR3 coding sequence is TGTGCCAGCAGGGACAGGGTTGGAGTCGAAAAACTGTTTTTT. The chain employs TRBV2 and TRBJ1-4; 8 nucleotides agree with TRBD1. CDR1 is SNHLY, CDR2 FYNNEI, per germline. V was pared by 6 bases and J by 8 bases, with 8 bases of the junction left unmatched. The CDR3 extends over 14 amino acids.

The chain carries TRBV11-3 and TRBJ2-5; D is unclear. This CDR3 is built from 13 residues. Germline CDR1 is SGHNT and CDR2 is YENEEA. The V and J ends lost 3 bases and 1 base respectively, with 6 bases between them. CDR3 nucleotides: TGTGCCAGCAGCTTGAAAAGCCAAGAGACCCAGTACTTC. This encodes CASSLKSQETQYF.

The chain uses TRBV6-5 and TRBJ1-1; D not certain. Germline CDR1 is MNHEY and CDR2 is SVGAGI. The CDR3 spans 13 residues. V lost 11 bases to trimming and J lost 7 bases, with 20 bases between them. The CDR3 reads CAPENKSENEAFF. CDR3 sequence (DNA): TGTGCCCCAGAAAATAAATCGGAGAATGAAGCTTTCTTT.

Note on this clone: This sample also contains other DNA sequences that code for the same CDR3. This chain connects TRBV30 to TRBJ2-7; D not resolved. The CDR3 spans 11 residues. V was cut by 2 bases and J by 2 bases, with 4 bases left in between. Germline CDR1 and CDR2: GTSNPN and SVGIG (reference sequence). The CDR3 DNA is TGTGCCTGGAGTCAAGCCTACGAGCAGTACTTC. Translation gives CAWSQAYEQYF.

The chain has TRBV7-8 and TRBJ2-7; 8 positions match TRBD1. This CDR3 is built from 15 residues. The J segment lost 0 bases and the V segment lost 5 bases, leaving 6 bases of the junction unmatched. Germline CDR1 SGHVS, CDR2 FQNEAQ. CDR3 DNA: TGTGCCAGCAGCCCGAGGGACAGGAGCTCCTACGAGCAGTACTTC. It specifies CASSPRDRSSYEQYF.

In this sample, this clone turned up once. CDR3 nucleotides: TGTGCCAGCAGCGCAGGGAGAGCCTACGAGCAGTACTTC. It translates to CASSAGRAYEQYF. The rearrangement links TRBV7-9 to TRBJ2-7; D might be TRBD1 or TRBD2, each matching 5 bases. The CDR3 is 13 amino acids. CDR1 SEHNR and CDR2 FQNEAQ come from the germline V gene (reference sequence). The V gene lost 5 bases and the J gene lost 2 bases, with 10 bases spanning the gap.

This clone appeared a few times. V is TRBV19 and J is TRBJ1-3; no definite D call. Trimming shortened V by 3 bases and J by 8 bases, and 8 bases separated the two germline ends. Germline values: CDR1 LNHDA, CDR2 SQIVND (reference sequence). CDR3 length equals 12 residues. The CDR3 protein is CASSIGGHTIYF. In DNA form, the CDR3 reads TGTGCCAGTAGTATTGGAGGACACACCATATATTTT. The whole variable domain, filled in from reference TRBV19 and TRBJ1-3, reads DGGITQSPKYLFRKEGQNVTLSCEQNLNHDAMYWYRQDPGQGLRLIYYSQIVNDFQKGDIAEGYSVSREKKESFPLTVTSAQKNPTAFYLCASSIGGHTIYFGEGSWLTVV.

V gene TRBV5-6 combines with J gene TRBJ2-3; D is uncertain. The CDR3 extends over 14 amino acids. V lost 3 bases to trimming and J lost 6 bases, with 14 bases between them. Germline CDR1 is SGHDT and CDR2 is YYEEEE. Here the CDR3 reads CASSWGISGDTQYF. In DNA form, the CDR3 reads TGTGCCAGCAGCTGGGGAATTTCCGGCGATACGCAGTATTTT. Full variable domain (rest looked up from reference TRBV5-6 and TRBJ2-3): DAGVTQSPTHLIKTRGQQVTLRCSPKSGHDTVSWYQQALGQGPQFIFQYYEEEERQRGNFPDRFSGHQFPNYSSELNVNALLLGDSALYLCASSWGISGDTQYFGPGTRLTVL.

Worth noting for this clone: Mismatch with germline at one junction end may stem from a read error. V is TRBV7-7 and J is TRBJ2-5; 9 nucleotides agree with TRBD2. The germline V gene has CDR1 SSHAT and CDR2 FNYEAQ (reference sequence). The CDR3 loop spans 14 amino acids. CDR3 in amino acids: CASSSLSGGETQYF. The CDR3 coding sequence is TGTGCTAGCAGCTCGTTGAGCGGGGGGGAGACCCAGTACTTC.

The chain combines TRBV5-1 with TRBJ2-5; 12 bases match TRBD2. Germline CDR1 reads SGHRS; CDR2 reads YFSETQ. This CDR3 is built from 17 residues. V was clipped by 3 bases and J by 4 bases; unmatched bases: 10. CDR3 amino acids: CASSYGLAGMRAETQYF. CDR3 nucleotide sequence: TGCGCCAGCAGCTATGGACTAGCGGGAATGCGGGCAGAGACCCAGTACTTC.

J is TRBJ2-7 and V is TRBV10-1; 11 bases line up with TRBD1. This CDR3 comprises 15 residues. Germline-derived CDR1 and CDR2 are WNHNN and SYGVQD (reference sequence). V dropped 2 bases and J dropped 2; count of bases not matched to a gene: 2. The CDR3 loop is CASSEGGQGAYEQYF. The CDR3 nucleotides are TGCGCCAGCAGTGAGGGGGGACAGGGGGCCTACGAGCAGTACTTC.

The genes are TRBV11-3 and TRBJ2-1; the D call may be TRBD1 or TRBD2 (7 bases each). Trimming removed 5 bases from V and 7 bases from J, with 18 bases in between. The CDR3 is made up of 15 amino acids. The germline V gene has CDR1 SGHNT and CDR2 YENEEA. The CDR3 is CASSAPARGGNEQFF. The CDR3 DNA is TGTGCCAGCAGCGCCCCAGCCAGGGGGGGGAATGAGCAGTTCTTC.

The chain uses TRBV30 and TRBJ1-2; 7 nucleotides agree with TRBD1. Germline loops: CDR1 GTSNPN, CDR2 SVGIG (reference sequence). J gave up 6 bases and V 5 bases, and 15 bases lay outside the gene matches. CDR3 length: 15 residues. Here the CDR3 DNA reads TGTGCCTGGGTTCGAGACAGGGTTAAAAGAGATGGCTACACCTTC. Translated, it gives CAWVRDRVKRDGYTF.

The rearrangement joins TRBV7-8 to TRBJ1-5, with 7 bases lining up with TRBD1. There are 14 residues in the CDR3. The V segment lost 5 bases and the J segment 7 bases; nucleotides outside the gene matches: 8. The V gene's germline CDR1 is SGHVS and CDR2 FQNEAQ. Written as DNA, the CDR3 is TGTGCCAGCAGCCGAACAGGGGCCGGGCAGCCCCAGCATTTT. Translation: CASSRTGAGQPQHF.